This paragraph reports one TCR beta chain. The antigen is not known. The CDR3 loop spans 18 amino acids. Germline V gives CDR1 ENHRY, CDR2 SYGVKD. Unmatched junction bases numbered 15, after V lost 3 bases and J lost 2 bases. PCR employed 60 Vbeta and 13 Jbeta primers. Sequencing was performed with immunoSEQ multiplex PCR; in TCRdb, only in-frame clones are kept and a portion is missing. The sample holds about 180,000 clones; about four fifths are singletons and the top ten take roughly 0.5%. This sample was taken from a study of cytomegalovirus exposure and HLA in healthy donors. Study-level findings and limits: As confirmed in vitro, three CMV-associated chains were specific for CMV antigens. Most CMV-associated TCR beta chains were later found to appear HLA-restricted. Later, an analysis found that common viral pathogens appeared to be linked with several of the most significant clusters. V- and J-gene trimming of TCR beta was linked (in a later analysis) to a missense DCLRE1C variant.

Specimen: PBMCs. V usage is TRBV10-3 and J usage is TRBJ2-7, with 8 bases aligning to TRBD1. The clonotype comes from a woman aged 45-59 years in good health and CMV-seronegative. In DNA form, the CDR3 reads TGTGCCATCAGTGATTCGAACAGGGGGGCTGGGGGTACCTACGAGCAGTACTTC. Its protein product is CAISDSNRGAGGTYEQYF.